The rows below give T cell receptor beta chains drawn from one sample of a study of cytomegalovirus exposure and HLA in healthy donors. Clones were read by immunoSEQ multiplex PCR, and TCRdb kept only the in-frame ones, dropping some. The sample has over 75,000 clones; 70% to 85% are singletons. Source material: PBMCs. These receptors all stem from a woman between 45 and 60 years old in good health and CMV-seronegative. Both conserved end residues are part of each CDR3. D genes are given only for firm matches. Clone size, where shown, is once, few, many, or a class for clones that have expanded.

-,TRBV5-1,TRBD2,TRBJ2-7,CASSFLPSGYEQYF,TGCGCCAGCAGCTTTTTGCCTAGCGGTTATGAGCAGTACTTC
-,TRBV7-2,-,TRBJ1-2,CASSLAGGGAGYGYTF,TGTGCCAGCAGCTTAGCGGGGGGGGGCGCTGGCTATGGCTACACCTTC
-,TRBV19,TRBD1,TRBJ1-1,CASSSGQVARTEAFF,TGTGCCAGTAGTTCGGGACAGGTAGCGAGAACTGAAGCTTTCTTT
once,TRBV18,-,TRBJ2-1,CASSNLPGTYNEQFF,TGTGCCAGCTCCAATCTCCCAGGGACCTACAATGAGCAGTTCTTC
-,TRBV7-2,TRBD1,TRBJ1-6,CASSLGDRVGRSPLHF,TGTGCCAGCAGCTTAGGGGACAGGGTTGGGCGCTCACCCCTCCACTTT
few,TRBV7-8,TRBD1,TRBJ1-2,CASSLGQTNYGYTF,TGTGCCAGCAGCTTGGGACAGACTAACTATGGCTACACCTTC
-,TRBV7-9,-,TRBJ2-5,CASSPTGIRETQYF,TGTGCCAGCAGCCCTACAGGGATCCGAGAGACCCAGTACTTC
-,TRBV5-8,-,TRBJ2-2,CASSFTAGPKNTGELFF,TGTGCCAGCAGCTTCACCGCGGGACCTAAGAACACCGGGGAGCTGTTTTTT
-,TRBV7-6,TRBD1,TRBJ1-1,CASSLSTGGTEAFF,TGTGCCAGCAGCTTATCGACAGGGGGCACTGAAGCTTTCTTT
once,TRBV27,TRBD2,TRBJ2-5,CASSLLAGATETQYF,TGTGCCAGCAGTTTACTGGCGGGAGCTACCGAGACCCAGTACTTC
-,TRBV7-2,-,TRBJ2-3,CASSLESARFGTDTQYF,TGTGCCAGCAGCTTAGAGAGCGCAAGATTTGGCACAGATACGCAGTATTTT
-,TRBV7-3,TRBD2,TRBJ2-3,CASSSGTSGSKQYF,TGTGCCAGCAGCTCCGGGACTAGCGGGAGTAAGCAGTATTTT
-,TRBV7-2,TRBD1,TRBJ1-2,CASSFAPQGGYGYTF,TGTGCCAGCAGCTTCGCCCCCCAGGGGGGCTATGGCTACACCTTC
-,TRBV27,-,TRBJ1-5,CASSLSGAQRPQHF,TGTGCCAGCAGTTTGTCAGGGGCGCAGCGGCCCCAGCATTTT
-,TRBV19,-,TRBJ2-1,CASRAPGGDEQFF,TGTGCCAGTAGGGCCCCCGGAGGAGATGAGCAGTTCTTC
-,TRBV6-5,TRBD2,TRBJ2-3,CASSYSISGRKDTQYF,TGTGCCAGCAGTTACTCGATTAGCGGGAGGAAAGATACGCAGTATTTT
-,TRBV10-3,-,TRBJ1-4,CAIGRGGEKLFF,TGTGCCATCGGGAGGGGCGGAGAAAAACTGTTTTTT
-,TRBV28,-,TRBJ2-2,CASSFGGPGGGELFF,TGTGCCAGCAGTTTCGGAGGCCCCGGAGGCGGGGAGCTGTTTTTT
-,TRBV2,-,TRBJ1-1,CASTVGGSGNTEAFF,TGTGCCAGCACCGTGGGGGGATCAGGGAACACTGAAGCTTTCTTT
once,TRBV19,-,TRBJ1-1,CASSIRTEGMNTEAFF,TGTGCCAGTAGTATAAGGACAGAGGGCATGAACACTGAAGCTTTCTTT
-,TRBV19,TRBD1,TRBJ1-4,CASTDGQGGTEKLFF,TGTGCCAGTACTGACGGACAGGGTGGTACTGAAAAACTGTTTTTT
-,TRBV6-5,TRBD1,TRBJ2-3,CASSLGQADTDTQYF,TGTGCCAGCAGTCTCGGACAGGCGGATACAGATACGCAGTATTTT
-,TRBV11-3,TRBD2,TRBJ2-1,CASSYRASGGLNEQFF,TGTGCCAGCAGCTACCGGGCTAGCGGGGGTTTGAATGAGCAGTTCTTC
-,TRBV13,TRBD1,TRBJ1-1,CASNPSQGTTEAFF,TGTGCCAGCAATCCCTCACAGGGGACAACTGAAGCTTTCTTT
few,TRBV15,TRBD1,TRBJ1-2,CATSGRWVGGTGVKVDGYTF,TGTGCCACCAGCGGGAGATGGGTTGGGGGGACAGGCGTGAAAGTTGATGGCTACACCTTC
-,TRBV19,TRBD1,TRBJ2-1,CASSMAGGSYNEQFF,TGTGCCAGTAGTATGGCAGGGGGCAGCTACAATGAGCAGTTCTTC
-,TRBV6-5,TRBD1,TRBJ2-5,CASTLNRGPRETQYF,TGTGCCAGCACTCTTAACAGGGGGCCGAGAGAGACCCAGTACTTC
-,TRBV5-5,-,TRBJ1-1,CASSSSVRGNTEAFF,TGTGCCAGCAGCTCCTCAGTGCGGGGGAACACTGAAGCTTTCTTT
-,TRBV14,TRBD1,TRBJ1-2,CASSPGQNYGYTF,TGTGCCAGCAGCCCGGGACAGAACTATGGCTACACCTTC
-,TRBV11-2,-,TRBJ1-1,CASSQGTEAFF,TGTGCCAGCAGCCAGGGAACTGAAGCTTTCTTT
-,TRBV18,-,TRBJ2-3,CASSFDRSTDTQYF,TGTGCCAGCTCATTCGACAGAAGCACAGATACGCAGTATTTT
-,TRBV27,TRBD1,TRBJ1-2,CASSKDRGSSGYTF,TGTGCCAGCAGCAAGGACAGGGGTTCGAGTGGCTACACCTTC